Presented here are 17 T cell receptor beta chains from one specimen sequenced in a study of T cell responses to AZD1222 COVID-19 vaccine. Method: immunoSEQ multiplex PCR; TCRdb's copy keeps in-frame clones and lacks some. There are around 100,000 clones in the sample; 87% occur only once, and roughly 4.2% lies in the top ten. This sample comprised peripheral blood, obtained on day 0 of MenACWY control vaccination. These receptors originate from an adult in good health.

This clone came up a few times. V and J are TRBV27 and TRBJ2-2, with D hard to call. The CDR3 spans 13 residues. Trimming stripped 0 bases from V and 5 bases from J, with 4 bases between. The germline gives CDR1 MNHEY, CDR2 SMNVEV (reference sequence). In nucleotides, the CDR3 is TGTGCCAGCAGTTTATCTGTGACCGGGGAGCTGTTTTTT. Amino acid sequence: CASSLSVTGELFF.

The DNA of the CDR3 is TGTGCCAGCAGCCCCCGTCGACCGGGACAGTTCAGCTCTGGAAACACCATATATTTT. Protein product: CASSPRRPGQFSSGNTIYF. V is TRBV7-6 and J is TRBJ1-3, with 7 bases aligning to TRBD1. The CDR3 loop spans 19 amino acids. Germline CDR1 and CDR2: SGHVS and FNYEAQ. After removal of 5 bases from V and 0 bases from J, the junction contained 16 bases not matched to a gene.

V gene TRBV5-6 combines with J gene TRBJ1-6, with D hard to call. Germline V gene lookup returns CDR1 SGHDT and CDR2 YYEEEE. This CDR3 is built from 15 residues. V was pared by 0 bases and J by 9 bases, with 13 bases between. CDR3 DNA: TGTGCCAGCAGCTTGGGTCTCGGACGGAGTTCACCCCTCCACTTT. Amino acid sequence: CASSLGLGRSSPLHF.

The V and J genes are TRBV3-1 (or the pseudogene TRBV3-2) and TRBJ1-1; 7 nucleotides line up with TRBD1. Germline values: CDR1 LGHDT, CDR2 YNNKEL (reference sequence). The length of the CDR3 is 15 residues. V shed 4 bases and J 1 base; nucleotides not matched to a gene: 6. The CDR3 sequence: CASSLRGQPNTEAFF. The CDR3 DNA follows: TGTGCCAGCAGCCTCCGGGGACAGCCGAACACTGAAGCTTTCTTT.

The CDR3 sequence: CASSYSVQMPALHF. The CDR3 DNA reads as TGTGCCAGCAGCTACAGTGTCCAAATGCCTGCCCTCCACTTT. The J gene is TRBJ1-6, the V gene TRBV11-2; D call uncertain. The CDR3 has 14 amino acids. The germline V gene has CDR1 SGHAT and CDR2 FQNNGV. V was cut by 4 bases and J by 14 bases, with 18 bases left in between. Full variable domain (outside the CDR3, taken from reference TRBV11-2 and TRBJ1-6): EAGVAQSPRYKIIEKRQSVAFWCNPISGHATLYWYQQILGQGPKLLIQFQNNGVVDDSQLPKDRFSAERLKGVDSTLKIQPAKLEDSAVYLCASSYSVQMPALHFGNGTRLTVT.

The rearrangement joins TRBV28 to TRBJ1-3; TRBD1 might be the D (6 bases). CDR1 MDHEN and CDR2 SYDVKM come from the germline V gene. This CDR3 is built from 13 residues. V lost 9 bases and J 4 bases, leaving 13 bases between the germline ends. CDR3 amino acids: CASSKGTGNTIYF. The CDR3 nucleotides are TGTGCCAGTTCTAAGGGGACAGGAAACACCATATATTTT.

The chain carries TRBV10-3 and TRBJ1-2; no clear D gene. V lost 1 base and J 0 bases, leaving 3 bases between the germline ends. The CDR3 loop spans 13 amino acids. Germline V gene sequence: CDR1 ENHRY, CDR2 SYGVKD. The CDR3, as DNA: TGTGCCATCAGTGAGTTCTCTAACTATGGCTACACCTTC. Its protein product is CAISEFSNYGYTF.

This chain joins TRBV9 and TRBJ2-1; no clear D gene. The V end was cut by 4 bases, the J end by 9 bases, with 14 bases between. The CDR3 runs to 13 residues. Germline CDR1 reads SGDLS; CDR2 reads YYNGEE. CDR3 region: CASSIRSSGEQFF. Here the CDR3 DNA reads TGTGCCAGCAGCATCAGGTCCTCCGGTGAGCAGTTCTTC.

This clone is a singleton in its sample. The chain has TRBV19 and TRBJ2-1, with TRBD2 as a possible D gene (5 bases). The CDR3 length is 14 residues. Germline lookup yields CDR1 LNHDA and CDR2 SQIVND (reference sequence). V was pared by 5 bases and J by 5 bases, with 13 bases between. The CDR3 spells CASSRGMRDNEQFF. The DNA of the CDR3 is TGTGCCAGTAGTCGGGGAATGAGGGACAATGAGCAGTTCTTC.

This clone was seen only a few times. This chain links TRBV5-1 with TRBJ1-1, with 11 nucleotides matching TRBD1. From germline, CDR1 is SGHRS and CDR2 YFSETQ. The CDR3 is 16 residues long. V trimming: 4 bases; J trimming: 4 bases; junction bases outside the gene matches: 9. DNA for the CDR3: TGCGCCAGCAGCCCCGGGACAGGGGGTTGGGGCACTGAAGCTTTCTTT. It yields the protein CASSPGTGGWGTEAFF.

Comment on this clone: Additional DNA sequences in this sample encode the identical CDR3. The chain joins TRBV9 to TRBJ2-3; D ambiguous. The germline gives CDR1 SGDLS, CDR2 YYNGEE. The V gene lost 3 bases and the J gene lost 2 bases, with 10 bases spanning the gap. The length of the CDR3 is 14 residues. The CDR3 sequence: CASSARSYTDTQYF. CDR3 DNA: TGTGCCAGCAGCGCTAGGAGCTACACAGATACGCAGTATTTT.

J is TRBJ1-1 and V is TRBV5-4; maybe TRBD1 (6 bases). Germline V gives CDR1 SGHNT, CDR2 YYREEE (reference sequence). The V end was cut by 2 bases, the J end by 6 bases, with 14 bases between. The CDR3 consists of 14 residues. CDR3 amino acids: CASSLQGGWPEAFF. The CDR3 region has the DNA TGTGCCAGCAGCTTACAGGGTGGGTGGCCTGAAGCTTTCTTT.

This chain uses TRBV5-1 with TRBJ2-5; 7 nucleotides align to TRBD1. Trimming at V came to 5 bases and at J to 2 bases, leaving 9 bases not matched to a gene. The germline V gene has CDR1 SGHRS and CDR2 YFSETQ. This CDR3 is 15 amino acids long. The CDR3 bases are TGCGCCAGCAGAGGCGAAACAGGGGTTCAAGAGACCCAGTACTTC. As protein: CASRGETGVQETQYF.

V and J are TRBV19 and TRBJ1-5; the D gene is possibly TRBD1 (5 bases). V was clipped by 6 bases and J by 4 bases, with 16 bases between them. The CDR3 contains 15 residues. Germline values: CDR1 LNHDA, CDR2 SQIVND (reference sequence). This CDR3 is CASRGLAGSNQPQHF. The DNA for the CDR3 is TGTGCCAGTAGGGGATTGGCAGGGTCGAATCAGCCCCAGCATTTT.

V usage is TRBV19 and J usage is TRBJ1-3; TRBD1 matches 11 bases. V lost 6 bases, J lost 3 bases, and 7 bases stayed unmatched. Germline V gene sequence: CDR1 LNHDA, CDR2 SQIVND (reference sequence). The CDR3 has 16 residues. The CDR3 DNA reads TGTGCCAGTAGACCTCCGGGACAGGGGGTTGGAAACACCATATATTTT. As protein: CASRPPGQGVGNTIYF.

Only a few counts were recorded for this clone. CDR3 in DNA: TGTGCCACCAGAAGGGGCACTGAAGCTTTCTTT. It yields the protein CATRRGTEAFF. This chain connects TRBV24-1 to TRBJ1-1; TRBD1 might be the D (5 bases). Germline assignment: CDR1 KGHDR and CDR2 SFDVKD. The CDR3 spans 11 residues. V was clipped by 7 bases and J by 4 bases, with 6 bases between them.

This clone occurred once. The J gene is TRBJ2-2, the V gene TRBV7-8; no clear D gene. Trimming shortened V by 6 bases and J by 0 bases, and 8 bases separated the two germline ends. CDR1 and CDR2 (germline): SGHVS, FQNEAQ. This CDR3 comprises 14 residues. The chain's CDR3 is CASRQTTNTGELFF. The CDR3 DNA reads as TGTGCCAGCAGACAGACAACGAACACCGGGGAGCTGTTTTTT.